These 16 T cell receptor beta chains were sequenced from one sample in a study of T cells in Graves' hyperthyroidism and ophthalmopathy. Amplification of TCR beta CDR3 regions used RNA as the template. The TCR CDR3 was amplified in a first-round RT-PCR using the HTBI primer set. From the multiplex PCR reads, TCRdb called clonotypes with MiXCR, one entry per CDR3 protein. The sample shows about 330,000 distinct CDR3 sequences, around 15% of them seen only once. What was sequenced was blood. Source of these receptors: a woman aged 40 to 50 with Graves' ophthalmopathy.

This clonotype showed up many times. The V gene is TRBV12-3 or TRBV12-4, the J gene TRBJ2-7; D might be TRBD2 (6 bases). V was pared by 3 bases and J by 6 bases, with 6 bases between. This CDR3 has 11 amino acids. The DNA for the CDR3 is TGTGCCAGCAGTTTCGGGAGCGAGCAGTACTTC. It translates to CASSFGSEQYF.

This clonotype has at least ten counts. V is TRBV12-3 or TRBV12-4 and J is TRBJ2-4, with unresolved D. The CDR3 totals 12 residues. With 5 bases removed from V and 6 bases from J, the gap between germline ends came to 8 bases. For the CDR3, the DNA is TGTGCCAGCAGTCCGAACACAAACATTCAGTACTTC. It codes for CASSPNTNIQYF.

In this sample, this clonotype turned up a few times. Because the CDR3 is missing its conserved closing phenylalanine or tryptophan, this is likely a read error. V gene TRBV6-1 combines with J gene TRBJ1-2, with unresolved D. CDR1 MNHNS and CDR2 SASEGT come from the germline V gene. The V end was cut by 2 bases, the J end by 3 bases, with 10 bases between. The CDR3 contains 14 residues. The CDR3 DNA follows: TGTGCCAGCAGTGAAATGGTCAGCGACTATGGCTACACCCTC. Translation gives CASSEMVSDYGYTL.

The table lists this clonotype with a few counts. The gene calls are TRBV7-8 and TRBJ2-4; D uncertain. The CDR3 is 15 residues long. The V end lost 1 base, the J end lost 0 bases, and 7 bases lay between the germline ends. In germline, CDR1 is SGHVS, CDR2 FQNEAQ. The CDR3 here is CASSLGSVAKNIQYF. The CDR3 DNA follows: TGTGCCAGCAGCTTAGGTTCGGTAGCCAAAAACATTCAGTACTTC.

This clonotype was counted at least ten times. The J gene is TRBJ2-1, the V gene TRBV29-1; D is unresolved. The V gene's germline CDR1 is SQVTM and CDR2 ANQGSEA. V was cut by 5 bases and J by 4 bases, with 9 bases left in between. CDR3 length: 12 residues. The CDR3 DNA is TGCAGCGTTAAACAGCCTTACAATGAGCAGTTCTTC. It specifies CSVKQPYNEQFF.

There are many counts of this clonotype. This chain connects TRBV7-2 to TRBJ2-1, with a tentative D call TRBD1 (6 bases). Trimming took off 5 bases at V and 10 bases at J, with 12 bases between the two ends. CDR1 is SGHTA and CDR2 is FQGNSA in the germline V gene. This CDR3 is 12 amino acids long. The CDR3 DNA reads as TGTGCCAGCAGCCTGGACAGACGGGAGCAGTTCTTC. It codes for CASSLDRREQFF.

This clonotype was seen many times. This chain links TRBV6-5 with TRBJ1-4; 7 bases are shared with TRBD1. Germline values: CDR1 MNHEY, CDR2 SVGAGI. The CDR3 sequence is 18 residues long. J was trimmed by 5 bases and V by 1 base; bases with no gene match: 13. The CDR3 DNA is TGTGCCAGCAGTTACTTCCGGGACAGAAGGGCCCCCAATGAAAAACTGTTTTTT. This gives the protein CASSYFRDRRAPNEKLFF.

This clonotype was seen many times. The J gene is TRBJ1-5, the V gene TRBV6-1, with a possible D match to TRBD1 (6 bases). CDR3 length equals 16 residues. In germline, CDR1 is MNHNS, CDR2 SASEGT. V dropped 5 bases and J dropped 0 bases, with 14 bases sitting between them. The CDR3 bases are TGTGCCAGCAGTTCACAGGGCCTTTATAGCAATCAGCCCCAGCATTTT. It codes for CASSSQGLYSNQPQHF.

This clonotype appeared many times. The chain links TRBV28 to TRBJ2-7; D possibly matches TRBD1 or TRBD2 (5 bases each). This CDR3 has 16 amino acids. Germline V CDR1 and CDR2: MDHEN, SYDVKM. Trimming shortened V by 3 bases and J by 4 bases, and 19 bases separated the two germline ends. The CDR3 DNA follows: TGTGCCAGCAGTTTTGCCCCCCCGGAATGGGGGTACGAGCAGTACTTC. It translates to CASSFAPPEWGYEQYF. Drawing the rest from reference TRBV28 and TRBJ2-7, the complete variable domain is DVKVTQSSRYLVKRTGEKVFLECVQDMDHENMFWYRQDPGLGLRLIYFSYDVKMKEKGDIPEGYSVSREKKERFSLILESASTNQTSMYLCASSFAPPEWGYEQYFGPGTRLTVT.

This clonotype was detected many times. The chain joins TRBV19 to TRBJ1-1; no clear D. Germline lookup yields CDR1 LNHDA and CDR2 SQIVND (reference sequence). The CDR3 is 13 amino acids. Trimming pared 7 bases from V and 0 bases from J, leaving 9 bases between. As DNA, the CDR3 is TGTGCCAGTATCCCAGGCATGAACACTGAAGCTTTCTTT. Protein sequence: CASIPGMNTEAFF.

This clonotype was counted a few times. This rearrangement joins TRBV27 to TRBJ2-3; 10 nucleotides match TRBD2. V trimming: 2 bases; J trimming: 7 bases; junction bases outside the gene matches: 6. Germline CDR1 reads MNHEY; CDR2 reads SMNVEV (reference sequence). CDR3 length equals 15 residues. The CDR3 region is CASSLSSGGINTQYF. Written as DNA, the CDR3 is TGTGCCAGCAGTTTAAGTAGCGGGGGGATCAATACGCAGTATTTT.

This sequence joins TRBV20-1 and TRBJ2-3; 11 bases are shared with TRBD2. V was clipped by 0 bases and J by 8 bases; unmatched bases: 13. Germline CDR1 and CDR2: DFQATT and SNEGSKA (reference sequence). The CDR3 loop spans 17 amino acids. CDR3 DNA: TGCAGTGCTAGAGATCTGGGACTAGCGGACGCAAGTGGTACGCAGTATTTT. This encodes CSARDLGLADASGTQYF.

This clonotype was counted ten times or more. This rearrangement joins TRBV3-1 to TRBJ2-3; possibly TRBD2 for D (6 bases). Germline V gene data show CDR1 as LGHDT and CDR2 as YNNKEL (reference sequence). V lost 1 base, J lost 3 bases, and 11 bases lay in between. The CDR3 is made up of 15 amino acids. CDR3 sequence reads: CASSQVKRVTDTQYF. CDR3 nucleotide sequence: TGTGCCAGCAGCCAAGTCAAGCGGGTGACAGATACGCAGTATTTT.

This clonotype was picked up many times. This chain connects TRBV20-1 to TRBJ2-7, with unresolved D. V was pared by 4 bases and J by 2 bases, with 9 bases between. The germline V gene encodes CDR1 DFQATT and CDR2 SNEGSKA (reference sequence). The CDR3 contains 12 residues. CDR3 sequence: CSATSFTYEQYF. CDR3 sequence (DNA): TGCAGTGCTACTAGTTTCACCTACGAGCAGTACTTC.

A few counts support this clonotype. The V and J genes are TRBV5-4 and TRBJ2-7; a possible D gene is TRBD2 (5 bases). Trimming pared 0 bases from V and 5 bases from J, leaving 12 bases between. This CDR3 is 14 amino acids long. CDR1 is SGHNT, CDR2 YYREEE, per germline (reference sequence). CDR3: CASSLDRYGDEQYF. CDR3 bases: TGTGCCAGCAGCTTGGATAGGTACGGGGACGAGCAGTACTTC.

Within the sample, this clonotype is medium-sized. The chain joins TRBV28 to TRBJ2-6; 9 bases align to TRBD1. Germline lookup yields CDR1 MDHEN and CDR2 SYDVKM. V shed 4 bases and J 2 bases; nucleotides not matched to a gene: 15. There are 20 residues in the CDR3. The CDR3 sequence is CASSSPITGTGSPGANVLTF. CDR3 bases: TGTGCCAGCAGTTCACCTATCACCGGGACAGGGAGCCCTGGGGCCAACGTCCTGACTTTC. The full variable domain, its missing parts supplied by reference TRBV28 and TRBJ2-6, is DVKVTQSSRYLVKRTGEKVFLECVQDMDHENMFWYRQDPGLGLRLIYFSYDVKMKEKGDIPEGYSVSREKKERFSLILESASTNQTSMYLCASSSPITGTGSPGANVLTFGAGSRLTVL.